A single sample gave rise to the 6 T cell receptor beta chains below, sequenced in a study of PD-L1 blockade in urothelial cancer. Clones were sequenced by immunoSEQ multiplex PCR, and TCRdb holds only the in-frame ones, with some missing. The sample has about 45,000 clones, roughly 88% seen once. This specimen was PBMCs, taken around atezolizumab (anti-PD-L1) treatment. The receptor source for this set is a man of 80 years or more with urothelial cancer.

V usage is TRBV6-5 and J usage is TRBJ2-5; D remains ambiguous. The length of the CDR3 is 14 residues. Trimming took off 0 bases at V and 2 bases at J, with 7 bases between the two ends. CDR1 MNHEY and CDR2 SVGAGI come from the germline V gene. Here the CDR3 reads CASSYSALQETQYF. CDR3 coding DNA: TGTGCCAGCAGTTACTCGGCTTTACAAGAGACCCAGTACTTC.

The rearrangement uses TRBV5-4 and TRBJ1-1; D ambiguous. The V gene lost 1 base and the J gene lost 1 base, with 8 bases spanning the gap. The length of the CDR3 is 14 residues. In germline, CDR1 is SGHNT, CDR2 YYREEE (reference sequence). The CDR3 sequence is CASSLSWANTEAFF. DNA of the CDR3: TGTGCCAGCAGCTTGTCTTGGGCGAACACTGAAGCTTTCTTT. The full variable domain, rest sourced from reference TRBV5-4 and TRBJ1-1, is ETGVTQSPTHLIKTRGQQVTLRCSSQSGHNTVSWYQQALGQGPQFIFQYYREEENGRGNFPPRFSGLQFPNYSSELNVNALELDDSALYLCASSLSWANTEAFFGQGTRLTVV.

V is TRBV5-4 and J is TRBJ1-1; D is uncertain. V lost 0 bases, J lost 1 base, and 4 bases lay in between. Per germline, CDR1 SGHNT and CDR2 YYREEE (reference sequence). The CDR3 has 13 residues. This CDR3 reads CASSLEANTEAFF. CDR3 bases: TGTGCCAGCAGCTTGGAAGCGAACACTGAAGCTTTCTTT.

This chain uses TRBV7-2 with TRBJ2-2; D is perhaps TRBD2 (5 bases). CDR1 and CDR2 from the germline V gene are SGHTA and FQGNSA. The length of the CDR3 is 14 residues. V lost 2 bases and J 5 bases, leaving 9 bases between the germline ends. The CDR3 DNA follows: TGTGCCAGCAGCTTAAAAGGCGGGACCGGGGAGCTGTTTTTT. It codes for CASSLKGGTGELFF.

This chain joins TRBV2 and TRBJ2-7; D is possibly TRBD2 (5 bases). Germline-derived CDR1 and CDR2 are SNHLY and FYNNEI. V was clipped by 2 bases and J by 3 bases, with 14 bases between them. The CDR3 covers 15 residues. The CDR3 reads CASSELGFGGYEQYF. CDR3 nucleotide sequence: TGTGCCAGCAGTGAACTCGGGTTTGGAGGCTACGAGCAGTACTTC.

The chain carries TRBV29-1 and TRBJ1-1, with D perhaps TRBD1 (5 bases). Germline assignment: CDR1 SQVTM and CDR2 ANQGSEA. Between the trimmed V and J ends, which lost 6 bases and 4 bases, there was a span of 18 bases. This CDR3 is built from 14 residues. The CDR3 nucleotides are TGCAGCGTGAGAATAGGGGCGGGAGGCACTGAAGCTTTCTTT. Protein: CSVRIGAGGTEAFF.